The 9 T cell receptor beta chains listed next were all sequenced from one sample in a study of CXCR3-negative and CXCR3-positive naive CD8 T cells (dated by TCRdb to 2018 to 2020). General conclusions and limits of the study: Compared with CXCR3-negative naive cells, CXCR3-positive naive cells had TRB CDR3s with higher hydrophobicity (lower Kidera factor 4), lower energy, and higher strength and volume indices.

The data were produced on a NextSeq 550. The Human TCR Profiling Kit (MiLaboratory) was used to make UMI-labeled 5' RACE TRB cDNA libraries. Through TCRdb reprocessing, the reads give one entry per CDR3 protein sequence; DNA is omitted. This sample's table carries around 61,000 distinct CDR3 sequences. The top ten constitute 0.55% to 0.8% of the sample. Their cognate antigens are unknown. The sequencing input was naive CXCR3+ CD8+ T cells from blood. Reading the label with the study, this specimen's cell subset or site is: CD45RO-CCR7+CD27+CD95- naive CD8+ T cells expressing CXCR3 (TNR3+). The source of these receptors is a human donor in good health. Some clones in this sample may be carry-over from other donors' samples.

The chain links TRBV29-1 to TRBJ1-2; lacking DNA, the TRBD1 call made by TCRdb goes unchecked. The germline gives CDR1 SQVTM, CDR2 ANQGSEA. The CDR3 totals 15 residues. The CDR3 region is CSVVIGHLGVYGYTF.

The gene calls are TRBV6-6 and TRBJ2-1; TCRdb's D gene call, TRBD1, goes unchecked for lack of DNA. Germline CDR1 is MNHNY and CDR2 is SVGAGI (reference sequence). The CDR3 sequence is 12 residues long. CDR3 protein: CAGSNRVNEQFF.

The rearrangement uses TRBV6-2 or TRBV6-3 and TRBJ2-1; the D gene TCRdb calls, TRBD1, cannot be checked with no DNA. The CDR3 has 17 amino acids. Per germline, CDR1 MNHEY and CDR2 SVGEGT. CDR3 residues: CASSWSLQGAFYNEQFF.

CDR3 in amino acids: CASSQDGSSGNTIYF. This chain uses TRBV4-3 with TRBJ1-3. This CDR3 has 15 residues. The V gene's germline CDR1 is LGHNA and CDR2 YSLEER.

This chain uses TRBV19 with TRBJ2-2; TCRdb designates TRBD1, a call that cannot be tested without DNA. This CDR3 is 14 amino acids long. Germline CDR1 and CDR2: LNHDA and SQIVND (reference sequence). The CDR3 spells CASSTGGHTGELFF.

The chain recombines TRBV6-5 with TRBJ2-4; the D call from TCRdb, TRBD2, cannot be confirmed without DNA. Germline CDR1 and CDR2: MNHEY and SVGAGI. There are 15 residues in the CDR3. CDR3 region: CASSYFGGGANIQYF.

The chain is built from TRBV3-1 and TRBJ2-7; with no DNA, the TCRdb D assignment of TRBD1 cannot be verified. Per the germline V gene, CDR1 is LGHDT and CDR2 is YNNKEL (reference sequence). CDR3 length equals 18 residues. This CDR3 reads CASSLMTGGGGIPYEQYF.

This rearrangement joins TRBV28 to TRBJ1-5. CDR3 size: 11 residues. Germline V lookup: CDR1 MDHEN, CDR2 SYDVKM. CDR3 amino acids: CASAFNQPQHF.

The chain couples TRBV11-2 to TRBJ1-6; absent DNA, TCRdb's TRBD1 call cannot be checked. The length of the CDR3 is 14 residues. Germline V CDR1 and CDR2: SGHAT, FQNNGV. CDR3 region: CASSRDSNNSPLHF. Combining the CDR3 with reference TRBV11-2 and TRBJ1-6 gives the whole variable domain EAGVAQSPRYKIIEKRQSVAFWCNPISGHATLYWYQQILGQGPKLLIQFQNNGVVDDSQLPKDRFSAERLKGVDSTLKIQPAKLEDSAVYLCASSRDSNNSPLHFGNGTRLTVT.